The sequence of this TCR beta chain was determined in a study of shared clonotypes between healthy human individuals. Points from the study as a whole: Several donors had roughly 5% of their naive CD4 clonotypes in common. Tissues were not sampled, only blood, and their repertoires likely differ.

This table comes from immunoSEQ multiplex PCR, and its TCRdb copy is limited to in-frame clones, with some not included. The sample consists of around 2,000,000 clones, about 95% of them appearing once. CDR3 length: 16 amino acids. This clone showed up just once. Its target is not known. Naivety among CD8 cells was defined by CD45RO negativity and positive CCR7 selection, thereby excluding terminally differentiated effector memory CD45RA+ cells. This TCR was sampled from a man aged 18 to 29 in good health. Sequencing used naive CD8+ T cells sorted from blood. The chain uses TRBV21-1 and TRBJ1-5; the DNA was not compared with TRBD1, the D call given in the table. TRBV21-1 is a listed pseudogene. The DNA for the CDR3 is TGTGCCAGCAGCAAAGGGCCCCCAGGGCAGGATCAGCCCCAGCATTTT. Its translation: CASSKGPPGQDQPQHF.